This T cell receptor beta chain stems from a study of T cells in Graves' hyperthyroidism and ophthalmopathy. Germline V gene sequence: CDR1 SGHTA, CDR2 FQGTGA. Losses at the gene ends were 1 base for V and 2 bases for J; bases not matched to a gene: 6. This CDR3 has 17 residues. The sample holds many counts of this clonotype. Researchers took RNA transcripts and amplified the TCR beta CDR3 regions from them. The TCR CDR3 first-round RT-PCR relied on the HTBI primer set. TCRdb recomputed calls from the multiplex PCR reads with MiXCR, one row per CDR3 protein. Among around 250,000 distinct CDR3 sequences, 13% to 15% were seen once, and the ten largest hold roughly 14%.

The receptor was isolated from a middle-aged woman with Graves' hyperthyroidism that later progressed to Graves' ophthalmopathy. Sequenced input: blood. The V and J genes are TRBV7-3 and TRBJ2-5, with 11 bases that match TRBD1. Written as DNA, the CDR3 is TGTGCCAGCAGCTTAAGAGGGACAGGGGGTACACAAGAGACCCAGTACTTC. Translated: CASSLRGTGGTQETQYF.